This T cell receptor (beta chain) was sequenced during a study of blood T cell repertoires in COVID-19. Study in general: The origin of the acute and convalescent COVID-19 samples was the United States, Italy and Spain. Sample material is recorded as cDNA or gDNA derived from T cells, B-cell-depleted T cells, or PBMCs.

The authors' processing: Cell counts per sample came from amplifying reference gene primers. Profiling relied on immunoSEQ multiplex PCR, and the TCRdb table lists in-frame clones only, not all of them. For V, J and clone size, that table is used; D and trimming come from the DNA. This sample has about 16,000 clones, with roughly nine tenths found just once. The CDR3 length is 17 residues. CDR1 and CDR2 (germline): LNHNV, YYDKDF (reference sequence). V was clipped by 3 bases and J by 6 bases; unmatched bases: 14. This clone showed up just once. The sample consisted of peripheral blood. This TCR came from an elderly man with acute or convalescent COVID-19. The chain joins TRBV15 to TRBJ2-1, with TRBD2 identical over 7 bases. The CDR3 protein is CATSRSPTTGGFNEQFF. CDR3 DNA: TGTGCCACCAGCAGGTCGCCAACGACGGGGGGATTCAATGAGCAGTTCTTC.